The 5 T cell receptor beta chains in this list originate from one sample, sequenced in a study of monozygotic twins with cystic fibrosis. Some clones are missing from TCRdb's copy, which holds only in-frame ones; the method was immunoSEQ multiplex PCR. The sample lists approximately 36,000 clones, 90% to 95% seen once, with 0.15% to 0.2% in the top ten. Sequencing was performed on blood. The receptors originated from a boy younger than 10 with cystic fibrosis.

CDR3 in DNA: TGTGCCAGCACCAGGGAGAGCAATCAGCCCCAGCATTTT. It specifies CASTRESNQPQHF. The chain recombines TRBV6-1 with TRBJ1-5; a possible D gene is TRBD1 (5 bases). CDR1 is MNHNS, CDR2 SASEGT, per germline. The V gene lost 7 bases and the J gene lost 1 base, with 8 bases spanning the gap. CDR3 length: 13 amino acids.

V and J are TRBV7-9 and TRBJ2-7, with TRBD2 matching 7 bases. This CDR3 spans 15 amino acids. Germline CDR1 reads SEHNR; CDR2 reads FQNEAQ (reference sequence). Germline trimming cut 5 bases from V and 4 bases from J; bases unmatched to any gene: 11. The CDR3 region has the DNA TGTGCCAGCAGCCCGGGGGGAGCGGGGAGATACGAGCAGTACTTC. Translated: CASSPGGAGRYEQYF.

The chain links TRBV29-1 to TRBJ1-1; no clear D. Germline values: CDR1 SQVTM, CDR2 ANQGSEA. Trimming removed 7 bases at V and 0 bases at J, with 15 bases between. The CDR3 runs 14 residues. CDR3 sequence: CSEGLGTMNTEAFF. As DNA, the CDR3 is TGCAGCGAAGGGTTAGGAACCATGAACACTGAAGCTTTCTTT.

The chain joins TRBV14 to TRBJ2-7; perhaps TRBD1 as D (5 bases). V lost 2 bases and J lost 3, with 8 bases in between. The length of the CDR3 is 13 residues. Germline V gene sequence: CDR1 SGHDN, CDR2 FVKESK. The CDR3 reads CASSQPQGYEQYF. The CDR3 region has the DNA TGTGCCAGCAGCCAACCCCAGGGCTACGAGCAGTACTTC. The full variable domain, completed using reference TRBV14 and TRBJ2-7, is EAGVTQFPSHSVIEKGQTVTLRCDPISGHDNLYWYRRVMGKEIKFLLHFVKESKQDESGMPNNRFLAERTGGTYSTLKVQPAELEDSGVYFCASSQPQGYEQYFGPGTRLTVT.

The chain carries TRBV5-6 and TRBJ1-2; D is ambiguous. V was shortened by 0 bases and J by 2 bases, with 5 bases between the two germline ends. In germline, CDR1 is SGHDT, CDR2 YYEEEE. The CDR3 runs to 13 residues. Here the CDR3 reads CASSLERNYGYTF. The CDR3 region has the DNA TGTGCCAGCAGCTTGGAGCGGAACTATGGCTACACCTTC.